The T cell receptor (beta chain) described here comes from a study of CD8 T cells in ankylosing spondylitis. Findings of the study overall: The clones that were linked to disease were reported to be significantly enriched in matched synovial fluid samples from ankylosing spondylitis patients.

TCRdb reprocessed the 5' RACE reads via MiXCR and lists one record per CDR3 protein. The data show some 200,000 distinct CDR3 sequences, around a quarter seen once. Per germline, CDR1 SGHTA and CDR2 FQGTGA. This CDR3 region has 15 residues. Trimming took 4 bases from V and 4 from J, leaving 14 bases between them. This clonotype has a count of ten or more. The target antigen is unknown. Sequenced input: blood, either unsorted or a sorted T cell fraction (not recorded which). This receptor was taken from a male donor with ankylosing spondylitis or in good health (not recorded which). The rearrangement uses TRBV7-3 and TRBJ2-1; D possibly corresponds to TRBD2 (5 bases). The CDR3 sequence: CASSSLGESYNEQFF. CDR3 bases: TGTGCCAGCAGCTCCCTCGGGGAGAGTTACAATGAGCAGTTCTTC. Full variable domain (remainder filled in from reference TRBV7-3 and TRBJ2-1): GAGVSQTPSNKVTEKGKYVELRCDPISGHTALYWYRQSLGQGPEFLIYFQGTGAADDSGLPNDRFFAVRPEGSVSTLKIQRTERGDSAVYLCASSSLGESYNEQFFGPGTRLTVL.